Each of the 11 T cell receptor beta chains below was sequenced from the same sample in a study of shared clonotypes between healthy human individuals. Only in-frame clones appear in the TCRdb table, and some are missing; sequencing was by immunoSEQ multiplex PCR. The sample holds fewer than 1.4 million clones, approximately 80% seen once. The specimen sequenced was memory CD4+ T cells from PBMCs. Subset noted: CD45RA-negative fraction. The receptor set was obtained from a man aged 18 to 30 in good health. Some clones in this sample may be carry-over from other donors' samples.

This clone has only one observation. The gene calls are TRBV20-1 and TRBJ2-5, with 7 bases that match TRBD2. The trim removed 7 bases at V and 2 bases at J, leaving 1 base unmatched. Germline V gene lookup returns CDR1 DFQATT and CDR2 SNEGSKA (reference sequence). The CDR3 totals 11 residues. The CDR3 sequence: CSGGGQETQYF. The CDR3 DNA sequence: TGCAGTGGGGGGGGACAAGAGACCCAGTACTTC.

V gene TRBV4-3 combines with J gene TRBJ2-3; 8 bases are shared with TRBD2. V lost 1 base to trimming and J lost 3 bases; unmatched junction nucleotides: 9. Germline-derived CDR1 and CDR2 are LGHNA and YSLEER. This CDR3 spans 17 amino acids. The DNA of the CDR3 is TGCGCCAGCAGCCAAGCGCAGTCTGCGGGAGGTACAGATACGCAGTATTTT. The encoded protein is CASSQAQSAGGTDTQYF.

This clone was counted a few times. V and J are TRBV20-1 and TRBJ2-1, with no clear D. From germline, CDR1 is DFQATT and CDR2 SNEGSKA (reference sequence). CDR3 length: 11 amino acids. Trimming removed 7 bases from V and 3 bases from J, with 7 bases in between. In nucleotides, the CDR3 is TGCAGTGTGTTGCTCTACAATGAGCAGTTCTTC. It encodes CSVLLYNEQFF.

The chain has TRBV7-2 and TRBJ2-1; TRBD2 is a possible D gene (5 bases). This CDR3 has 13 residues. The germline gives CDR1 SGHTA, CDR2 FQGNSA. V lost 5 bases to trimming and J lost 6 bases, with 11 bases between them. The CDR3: CASSRNGINEQFF. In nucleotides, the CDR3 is TGTGCCAGCAGCCGCAACGGGATCAATGAGCAGTTCTTC.

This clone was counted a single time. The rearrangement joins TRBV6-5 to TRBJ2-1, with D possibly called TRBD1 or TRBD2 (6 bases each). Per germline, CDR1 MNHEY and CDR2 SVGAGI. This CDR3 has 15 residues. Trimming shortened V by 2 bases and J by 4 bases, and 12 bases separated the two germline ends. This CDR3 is CASSYGQGRYNEQFF. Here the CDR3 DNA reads TGTGCCAGCAGTTACGGCCAGGGGAGGTACAATGAGCAGTTCTTC.

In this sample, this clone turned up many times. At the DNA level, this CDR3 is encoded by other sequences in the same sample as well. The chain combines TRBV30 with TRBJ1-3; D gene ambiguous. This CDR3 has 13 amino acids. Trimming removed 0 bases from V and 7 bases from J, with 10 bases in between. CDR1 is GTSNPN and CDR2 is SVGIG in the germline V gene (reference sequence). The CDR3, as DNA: TGTGCCTGGAGTGTAAACGGAAGGAACACCATATATTTT. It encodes CAWSVNGRNTIYF. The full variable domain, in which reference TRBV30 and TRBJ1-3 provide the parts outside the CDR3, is SQTIHQWPATLVQPVGSPLSLECTVEGTSNPNLYWYRQAAGRGLQLLFYSVGIGQISSEVPQNLSASRPQDRQFILSSKKLLLSDSGFYLCAWSVNGRNTIYFGEGSWLTVV.

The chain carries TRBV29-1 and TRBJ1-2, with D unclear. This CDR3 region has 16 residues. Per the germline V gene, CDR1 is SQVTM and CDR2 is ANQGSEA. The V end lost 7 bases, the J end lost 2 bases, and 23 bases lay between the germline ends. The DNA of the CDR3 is TGCAGCGCTGATCGGGAGCGCAGAATGGCCAACTATGGCTACACCTTC. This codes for CSADRERRMANYGYTF.

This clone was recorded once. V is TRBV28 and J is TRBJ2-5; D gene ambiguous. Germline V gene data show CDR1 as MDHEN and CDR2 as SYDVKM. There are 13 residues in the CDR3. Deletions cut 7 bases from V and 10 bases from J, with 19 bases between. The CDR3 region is CASTRHGPAVQYF. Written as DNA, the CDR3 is TGTGCCAGCACCAGACATGGCCCCGCGGTCCAGTACTTC.

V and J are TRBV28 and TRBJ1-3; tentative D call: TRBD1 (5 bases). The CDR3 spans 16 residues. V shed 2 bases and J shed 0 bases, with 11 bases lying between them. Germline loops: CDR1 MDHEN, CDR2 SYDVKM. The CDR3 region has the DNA TGTGCCAGCAGTTTAAGTGTCAGGGACTCTGGAAACACCATATATTTT. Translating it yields CASSLSVRDSGNTIYF.

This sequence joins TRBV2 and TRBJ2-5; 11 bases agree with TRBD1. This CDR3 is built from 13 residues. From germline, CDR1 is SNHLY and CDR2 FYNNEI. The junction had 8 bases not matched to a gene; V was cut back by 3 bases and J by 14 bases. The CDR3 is CASSDRDRGGGYF. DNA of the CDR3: TGTGCCAGCAGTGACCGGGACAGGGGGGGTGGATACTTC.

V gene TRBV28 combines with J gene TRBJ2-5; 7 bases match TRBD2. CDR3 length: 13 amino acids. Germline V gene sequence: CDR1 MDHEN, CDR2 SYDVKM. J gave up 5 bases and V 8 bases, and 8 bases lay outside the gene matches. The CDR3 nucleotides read TGTGCCAGCCGGTTAGGGCGGGGGGAGACCCAGTACTTC. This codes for CASRLGRGETQYF.